The 8 T cell receptor beta chains listed next were all sequenced from one sample in a study of CD8+CD57+ T cells in acquired aplastic anemia. Those patients picked for sequencing had displayed CD8+CD57+ cell expansion on flow cytometry. The template for TCR beta VDJ and CDR3 sequence profiling was genomic DNA. One entry per CDR3 protein, called by TCRdb with MiXCR from the reads. The data hold under 200,000 distinct CDR3 sequences, with over 40% observed a single time. Sequenced: sorted CD4+, CD8+, or CD8+CD57+ T cells (not recorded which) from PBMCs. Source of these receptors: a human donor with aplastic anemia.

The chain recombines TRBV15 with TRBJ1-2; D uncertain. Per the germline V gene, CDR1 is LNHNV and CDR2 is YYDKDF (reference sequence). The V gene lost 0 bases and the J gene lost 7 bases, with 15 bases spanning the gap. The CDR3 covers 15 residues. In DNA, the CDR3 is TGTGCCACCAGCAGAGATTTCCCATCCCCTGGTGGCTACACCTTC. Protein product: CATSRDFPSPGGYTF.

This clonotype has a count of ten or more. V is TRBV10-3 and J is TRBJ2-7, with D tentatively TRBD1 or TRBD2 (5 bases each). The V gene lost 3 bases and the J gene lost 3 bases, with 18 bases spanning the gap. Germline V gene lookup returns CDR1 ENHRY and CDR2 SYGVKD. There are 16 residues in the CDR3. The CDR3 DNA reads TGTGCCATCAGTGATTCTACCCTGGGGGTGCACTACGAGCAGTACTTC. Residues: CAISDSTLGVHYEQYF.

This clonotype was observed at least ten times. The V and J genes are TRBV12-3 or TRBV12-4 and TRBJ2-3, with TRBD1 matching 9 bases. Trimming cost V 5 bases and J 6 bases; bases outside gene matches: 9. CDR3 length: 15 amino acids. CDR3 residues: CASSPWGTGSDTQYF. The CDR3 bases are TGTGCCAGCAGTCCATGGGGGACAGGGTCTGATACGCAGTATTTT.

This clonotype was detected ten times or more. CDR3 coding DNA: TGTGCCAGCAGTTATGGCGGGGCGGAACAAGAGACCCAGTACTTC. It specifies CASSYGGAEQETQYF. The V gene is TRBV12-3 or TRBV12-4, the J gene TRBJ2-5; D possibly corresponds to TRBD2 (6 bases). This CDR3 is 15 amino acids long. Trimming took off 4 bases at V and 2 bases at J, with 14 bases between the two ends.

The genes are TRBV15 and TRBJ1-4; the match to TRBD1 covers 7 bases. Germline V CDR1 and CDR2: LNHNV, YYDKDF (reference sequence). V gave up 3 bases and J gave up 5 bases; unmatched junction bases: 0. The CDR3 contains 13 residues. The CDR3 is CATSRDRNEKLFF. The CDR3 bases are TGTGCCACCAGCAGGGACAGGAATGAAAAACTGTTTTTT. Filled out from reference TRBV15 and TRBJ1-4, the complete variable domain reads DAMVIQNPRYQVTQFGKPVTLSCSQTLNHNVMYWYQQKSSQAPKLLFHYYDKDFNNEADTPDNFQSRRPNTSFCFLDIRSPGLGDTAMYLCATSRDRNEKLFFGSGTQLSVL.

This clonotype was seen more than once but under ten times. The rearrangement joins TRBV27 to TRBJ2-2; 8 nucleotides line up with TRBD2. The CDR3 covers 16 residues. CDR1 is MNHEY and CDR2 is SMNVEV in the germline V gene (reference sequence). Unmatched junction bases numbered 13, after V lost 7 bases and J lost 6 bases. The CDR3 region has the DNA TGTGCCAGCACCTTATGGGCGGGAGGAGTCGCCGGGGAGCTGTTTTTT. Amino acid sequence: CASTLWAGGVAGELFF.

In this sample, this clonotype turned up a few times. This chain connects TRBV10-3 to TRBJ1-1, with D unresolved. This CDR3 comprises 13 residues. Germline CDR1 is ENHRY and CDR2 is SYGVKD. The V end was cut by 9 bases, the J end by 3 bases, with 14 bases between. The chain's CDR3 is CAIRRPGDTEAFF. The CDR3 nucleotides read TGTGCCATTAGAAGGCCTGGTGACACTGAAGCTTTCTTT.

This clonotype occurred many times. This chain links TRBV7-6 with TRBJ2-5, with D maybe TRBD1 (6 bases). V was cut by 5 bases and J by 5 bases, with 21 bases left in between. CDR3 size: 16 residues. Per germline, CDR1 SGHVS and CDR2 FNYEAQ. The chain's CDR3 is CASSGTPNSKGETQYF. The CDR3, as DNA: TGTGCCAGCAGCGGGACACCTAATTCCAAGGGGGAGACCCAGTACTTC.